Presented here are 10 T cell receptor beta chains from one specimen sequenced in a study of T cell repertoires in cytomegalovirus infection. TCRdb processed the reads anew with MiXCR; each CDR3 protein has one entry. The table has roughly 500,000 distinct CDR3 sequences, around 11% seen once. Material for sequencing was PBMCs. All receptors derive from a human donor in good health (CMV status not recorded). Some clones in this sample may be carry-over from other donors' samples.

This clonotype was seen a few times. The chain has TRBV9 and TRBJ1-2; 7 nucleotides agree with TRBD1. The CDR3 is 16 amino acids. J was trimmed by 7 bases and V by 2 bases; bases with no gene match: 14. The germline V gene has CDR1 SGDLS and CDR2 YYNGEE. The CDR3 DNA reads TGTGCCAGCAGCGTCCGATCACAGGGGCGGAGGGGTGGCTACACCTTC. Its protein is CASSVRSQGRRGGYTF.

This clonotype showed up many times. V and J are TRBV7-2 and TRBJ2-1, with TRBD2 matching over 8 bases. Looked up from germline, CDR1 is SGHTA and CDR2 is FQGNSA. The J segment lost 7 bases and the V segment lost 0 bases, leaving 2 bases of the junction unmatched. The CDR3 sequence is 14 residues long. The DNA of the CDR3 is TGTGCCAGCAGCTTAGCGGGACTAGGGAATGAGCAGTTCTTC. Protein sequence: CASSLAGLGNEQFF.

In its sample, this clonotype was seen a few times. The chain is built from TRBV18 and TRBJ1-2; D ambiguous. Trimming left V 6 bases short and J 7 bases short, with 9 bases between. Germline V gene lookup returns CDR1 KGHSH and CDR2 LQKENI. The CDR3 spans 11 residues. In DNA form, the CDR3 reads TGTGCCAGCTCCCTCGACTCTGGCTACACCTTC. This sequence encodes CASSLDSGYTF.

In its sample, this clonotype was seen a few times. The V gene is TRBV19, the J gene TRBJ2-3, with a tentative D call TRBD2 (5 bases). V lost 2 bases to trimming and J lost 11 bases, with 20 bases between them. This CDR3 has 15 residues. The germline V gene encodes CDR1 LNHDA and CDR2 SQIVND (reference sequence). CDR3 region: CASSIRGSRDIWQYF. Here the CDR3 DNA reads TGTGCCAGTAGTATAAGAGGGTCTCGGGATATTTGGCAGTATTTT.

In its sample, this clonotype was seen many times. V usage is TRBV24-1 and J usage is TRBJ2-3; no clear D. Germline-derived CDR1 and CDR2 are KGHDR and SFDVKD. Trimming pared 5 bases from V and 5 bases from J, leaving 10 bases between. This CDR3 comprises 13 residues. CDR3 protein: CATSARFGDTQYF. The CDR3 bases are TGTGCCACCAGTGCGCGCTTTGGAGATACGCAGTATTTT.

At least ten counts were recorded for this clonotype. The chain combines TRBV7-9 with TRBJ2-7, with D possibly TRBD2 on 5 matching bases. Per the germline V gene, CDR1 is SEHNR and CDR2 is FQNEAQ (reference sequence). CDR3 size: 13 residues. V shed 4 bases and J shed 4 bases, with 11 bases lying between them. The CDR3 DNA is TGTGCCAGCAGCTCCCTCCGCGGGTACGAGCAGTACTTC. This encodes CASSSLRGYEQYF. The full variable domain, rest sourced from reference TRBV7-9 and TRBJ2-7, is DTGVSQNPRHKITKRGQNVTFRCDPISEHNRLYWYRQTLGQGPEFLTYFQNEAQLEKSRLLSDRFSAERPKGSFSTLEIQRTEQGDSAMYLCASSSLRGYEQYFGPGTRLTVT.

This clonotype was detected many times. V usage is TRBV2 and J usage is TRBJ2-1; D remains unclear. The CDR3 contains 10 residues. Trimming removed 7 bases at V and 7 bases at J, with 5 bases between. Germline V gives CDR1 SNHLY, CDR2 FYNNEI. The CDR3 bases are TGTGCCAGCATGGGGAATGAGCAGTTCTTC. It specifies CASMGNEQFF. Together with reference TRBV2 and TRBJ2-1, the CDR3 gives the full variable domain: EPEVTQTPSHQVTQMGQEVILRCVPISNHLYFYWYRQILGQKVEFLVSFYNNEISEKSEIFDDQFSVERPDGSNFTLKIRSTKLEDSAMYFCASMGNEQFFGPGTRLTVL.

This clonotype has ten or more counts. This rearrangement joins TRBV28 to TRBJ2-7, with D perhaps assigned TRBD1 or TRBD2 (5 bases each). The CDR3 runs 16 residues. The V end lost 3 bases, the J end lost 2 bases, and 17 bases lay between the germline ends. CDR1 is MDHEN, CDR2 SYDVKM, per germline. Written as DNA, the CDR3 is TGTGCCAGCAGTTTTAATTTGGGACGGGCAACCTACGAGCAGTACTTC. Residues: CASSFNLGRATYEQYF.

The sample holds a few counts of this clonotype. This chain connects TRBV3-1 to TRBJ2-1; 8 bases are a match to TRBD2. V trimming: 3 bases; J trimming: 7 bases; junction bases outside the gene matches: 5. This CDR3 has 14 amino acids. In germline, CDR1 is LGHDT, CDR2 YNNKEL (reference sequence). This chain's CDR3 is CASSHGLARNEQFF. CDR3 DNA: TGTGCCAGCAGCCACGGACTAGCTAGGAATGAGCAGTTCTTC.

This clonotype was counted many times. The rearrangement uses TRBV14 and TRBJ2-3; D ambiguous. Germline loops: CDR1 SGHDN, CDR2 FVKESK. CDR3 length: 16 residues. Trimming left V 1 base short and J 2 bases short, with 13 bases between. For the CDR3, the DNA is TGTGCCAGCAGCCAAGGGTGGTCAGCGATCACAGATACGCAGTATTTT. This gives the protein CASSQGWSAITDTQYF.